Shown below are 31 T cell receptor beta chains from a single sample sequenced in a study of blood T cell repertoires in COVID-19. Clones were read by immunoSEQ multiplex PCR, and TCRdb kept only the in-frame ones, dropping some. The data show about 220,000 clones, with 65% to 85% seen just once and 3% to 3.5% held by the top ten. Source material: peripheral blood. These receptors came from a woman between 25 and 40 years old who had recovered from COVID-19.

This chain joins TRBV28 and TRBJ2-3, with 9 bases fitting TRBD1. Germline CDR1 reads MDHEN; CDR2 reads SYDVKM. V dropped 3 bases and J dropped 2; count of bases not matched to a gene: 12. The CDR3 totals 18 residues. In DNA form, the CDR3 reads TGTGCCAGCAGTTTCACCGGACAGGGGCGAAGTATCACAGATACGCAGTATTTT. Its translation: CASSFTGQGRSITDTQYF.

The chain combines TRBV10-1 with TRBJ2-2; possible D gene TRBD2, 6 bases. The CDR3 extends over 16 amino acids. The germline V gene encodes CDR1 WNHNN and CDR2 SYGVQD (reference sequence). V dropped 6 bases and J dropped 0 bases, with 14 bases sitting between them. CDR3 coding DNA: TGCGCCAGCAGCGCTTTCCGACTAGCGAACACCGGGGAGCTGTTTTTT. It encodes CASSAFRLANTGELFF.

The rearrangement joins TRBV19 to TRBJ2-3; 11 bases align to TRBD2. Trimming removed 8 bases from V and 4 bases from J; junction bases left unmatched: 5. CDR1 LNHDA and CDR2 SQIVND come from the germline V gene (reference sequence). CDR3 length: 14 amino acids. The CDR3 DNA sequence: TGTGCCAGTGCCACTAGCGGGGGACCAGATACGCAGTATTTT. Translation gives CASATSGGPDTQYF.

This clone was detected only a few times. The CDR3 loop reads CASSLPGLAGADTQYF. In DNA form, the CDR3 reads TGTGCCAGCAGCTTACCGGGACTAGCGGGTGCTGATACGCAGTATTTT. This sequence joins TRBV5-4 and TRBJ2-3, with 12 bases aligning to TRBD2. V trimming: 2 bases; J trimming: 6 bases; junction bases outside the gene matches: 7. Germline loops: CDR1 SGHNT, CDR2 YYREEE (reference sequence). The CDR3 length is 16 residues.

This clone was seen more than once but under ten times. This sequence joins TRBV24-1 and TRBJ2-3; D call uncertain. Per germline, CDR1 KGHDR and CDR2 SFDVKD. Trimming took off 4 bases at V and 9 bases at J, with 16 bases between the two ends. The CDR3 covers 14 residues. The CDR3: CATSEAAPAGTQYF. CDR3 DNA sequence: TGTGCCACCAGTGAAGCTGCCCCAGCAGGCACGCAGTATTTT.

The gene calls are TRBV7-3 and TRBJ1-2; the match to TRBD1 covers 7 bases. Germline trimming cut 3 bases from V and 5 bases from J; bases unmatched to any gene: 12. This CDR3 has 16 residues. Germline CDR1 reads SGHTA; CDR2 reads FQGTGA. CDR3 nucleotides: TGTGCCAGCAGCTTCTCGGGACAGCCCCGCGAGTATGGCTACACCTTC. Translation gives CASSFSGQPREYGYTF.

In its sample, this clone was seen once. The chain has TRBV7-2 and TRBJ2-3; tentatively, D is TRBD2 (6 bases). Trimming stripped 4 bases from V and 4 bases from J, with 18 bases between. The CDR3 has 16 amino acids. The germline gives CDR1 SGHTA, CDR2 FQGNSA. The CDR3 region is CASSSLAGPGPDTQYF. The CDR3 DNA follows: TGTGCCAGCAGCTCCCTGGCGGGACCGGGCCCAGATACGCAGTATTTT.

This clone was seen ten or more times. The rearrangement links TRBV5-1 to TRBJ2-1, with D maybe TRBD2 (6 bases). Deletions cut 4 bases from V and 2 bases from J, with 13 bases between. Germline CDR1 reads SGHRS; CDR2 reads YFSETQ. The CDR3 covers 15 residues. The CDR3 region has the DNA TGCGCCAGCAGCCATTCGGGAGACACCTACAATGAGCAGTTCTTC. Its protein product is CASSHSGDTYNEQFF.

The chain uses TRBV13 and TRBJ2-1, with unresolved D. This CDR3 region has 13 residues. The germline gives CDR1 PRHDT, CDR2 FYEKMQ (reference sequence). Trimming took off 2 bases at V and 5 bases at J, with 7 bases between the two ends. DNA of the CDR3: TGTGCCAGCAGCTTAATATCAGACAATGAGCAGTTCTTC. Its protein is CASSLISDNEQFF.

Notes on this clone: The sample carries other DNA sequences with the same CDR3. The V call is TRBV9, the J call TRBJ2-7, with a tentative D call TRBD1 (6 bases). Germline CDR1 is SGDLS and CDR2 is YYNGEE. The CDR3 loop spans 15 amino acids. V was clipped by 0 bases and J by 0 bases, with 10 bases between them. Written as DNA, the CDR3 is TGTGCCAGCAGCGTAGACCAGGGGAGCTCCTACGAGCAGTACTTC. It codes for CASSVDQGSSYEQYF. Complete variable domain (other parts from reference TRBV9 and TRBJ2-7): DSGVTQTPKHLITATGQRVTLRCSPRSGDLSVYWYQQSLDQGLQFLIQYYNGEERAKGNILERFSAQQFPDLHSELNLSSLELGDSALYFCASSVDQGSSYEQYFGPGTRLTVT.

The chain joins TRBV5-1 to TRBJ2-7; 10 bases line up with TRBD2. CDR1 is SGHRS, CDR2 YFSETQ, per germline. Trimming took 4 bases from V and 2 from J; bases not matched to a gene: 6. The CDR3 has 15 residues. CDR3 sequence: CASSPRTSGPYEQYF. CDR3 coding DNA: TGCGCCAGCAGCCCACGGACTAGCGGACCCTACGAGCAGTACTTC.

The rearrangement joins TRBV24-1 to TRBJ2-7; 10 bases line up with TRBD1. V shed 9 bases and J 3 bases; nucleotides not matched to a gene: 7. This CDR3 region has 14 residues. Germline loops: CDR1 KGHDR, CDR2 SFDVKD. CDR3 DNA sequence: TGTGCCACCTCGACAGGGGGCTCTTTCTACGAGCAGTACTTC. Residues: CATSTGGSFYEQYF.

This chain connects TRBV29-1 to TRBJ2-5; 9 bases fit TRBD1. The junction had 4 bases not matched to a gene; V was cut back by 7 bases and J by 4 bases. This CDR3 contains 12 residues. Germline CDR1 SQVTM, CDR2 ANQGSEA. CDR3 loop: CSEKTGGETQYF. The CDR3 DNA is TGCAGCGAAAAGACAGGGGGAGAGACCCAGTACTTC.

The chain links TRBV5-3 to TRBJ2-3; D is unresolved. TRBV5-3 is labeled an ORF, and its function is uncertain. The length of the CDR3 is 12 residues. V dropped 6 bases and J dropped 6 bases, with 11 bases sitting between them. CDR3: CARKEEFDTQYF. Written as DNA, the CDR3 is TGTGCCAGAAAAGAGGAATTCGATACGCAGTATTTT.

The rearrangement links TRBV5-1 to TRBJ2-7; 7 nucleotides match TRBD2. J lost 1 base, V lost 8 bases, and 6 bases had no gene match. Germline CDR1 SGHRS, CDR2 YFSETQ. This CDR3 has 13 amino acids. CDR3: CASSIGGSYEQYF. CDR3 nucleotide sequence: TGCGCCAGTTCGATCGGGGGGTCCTACGAGCAGTACTTC.

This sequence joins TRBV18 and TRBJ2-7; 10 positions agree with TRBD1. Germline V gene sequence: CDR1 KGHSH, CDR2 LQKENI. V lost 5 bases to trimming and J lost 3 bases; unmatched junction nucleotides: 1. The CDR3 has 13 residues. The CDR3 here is CASSGQGGYEQYF. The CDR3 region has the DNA TGTGCCAGCTCAGGACAGGGGGGCTACGAGCAGTACTTC.

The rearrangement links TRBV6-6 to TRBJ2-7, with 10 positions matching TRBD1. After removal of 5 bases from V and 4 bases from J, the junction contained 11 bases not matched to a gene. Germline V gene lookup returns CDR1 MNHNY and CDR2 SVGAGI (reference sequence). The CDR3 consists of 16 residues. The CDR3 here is CASSRSGTGVYYEQYF. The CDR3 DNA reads TGTGCCAGCAGTCGATCCGGGACAGGGGTTTATTACGAGCAGTACTTC.

The CDR3 spells CASSLGGERRNEQFF. The CDR3 nucleotides are TGTGCCAGCAGCTTAGGGGGGGAGAGGCGCAATGAGCAGTTCTTC. This chain connects TRBV7-9 to TRBJ2-1; TRBD2 might be the D (6 bases). Germline loops: CDR1 SEHNR, CDR2 FQNEAQ (reference sequence). CDR3 length: 15 residues. The V end was cut by 1 base, the J end by 6 bases, with 13 bases between.

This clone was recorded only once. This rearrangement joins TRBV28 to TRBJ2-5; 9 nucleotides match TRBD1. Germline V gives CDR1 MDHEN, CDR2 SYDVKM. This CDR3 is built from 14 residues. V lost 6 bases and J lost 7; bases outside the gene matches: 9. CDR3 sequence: CASSLTGGKGTQYF. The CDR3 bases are TGTGCCAGCAGCTTAACAGGGGGCAAAGGGACCCAGTACTTC.

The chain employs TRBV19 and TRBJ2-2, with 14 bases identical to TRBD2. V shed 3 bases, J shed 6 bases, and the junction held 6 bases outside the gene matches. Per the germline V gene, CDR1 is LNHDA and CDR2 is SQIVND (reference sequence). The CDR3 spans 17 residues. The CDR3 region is CASSMEPGLAGAGELFF. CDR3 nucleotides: TGTGCCAGTAGTATGGAACCGGGACTAGCGGGAGCCGGGGAGCTGTTTTTT. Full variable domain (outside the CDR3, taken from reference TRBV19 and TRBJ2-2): DGGITQSPKYLFRKEGQNVTLSCEQNLNHDAMYWYRQDPGQGLRLIYYSQIVNDFQKGDIAEGYSVSREKKESFPLTVTSAQKNPTAFYLCASSMEPGLAGAGELFFGEGSRLTVL.

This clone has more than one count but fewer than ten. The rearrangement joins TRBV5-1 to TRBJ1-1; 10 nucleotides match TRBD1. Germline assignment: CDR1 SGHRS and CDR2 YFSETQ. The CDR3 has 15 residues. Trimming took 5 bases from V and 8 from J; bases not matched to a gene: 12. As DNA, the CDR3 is TGCGCCAGCAGTCCTCATTCCGGGGACAGGGGAGAAGCTTTCTTT. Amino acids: CASSPHSGDRGEAFF.

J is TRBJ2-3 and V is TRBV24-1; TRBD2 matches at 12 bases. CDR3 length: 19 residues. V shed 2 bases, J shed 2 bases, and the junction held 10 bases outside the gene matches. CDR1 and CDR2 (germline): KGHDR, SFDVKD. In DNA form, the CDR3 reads TGTGCCACCAGTGATTCCGACCATGGGACTAGCGGGCTCACAGATACGCAGTATTTT. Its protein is CATSDSDHGTSGLTDTQYF.

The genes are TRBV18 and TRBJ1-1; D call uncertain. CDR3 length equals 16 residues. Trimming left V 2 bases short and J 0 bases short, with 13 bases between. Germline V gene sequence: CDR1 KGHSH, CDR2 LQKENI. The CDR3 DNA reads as TGTGCCAGCTCACCAGAAGATCCTAGGATGAACACTGAAGCTTTCTTT. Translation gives CASSPEDPRMNTEAFF.

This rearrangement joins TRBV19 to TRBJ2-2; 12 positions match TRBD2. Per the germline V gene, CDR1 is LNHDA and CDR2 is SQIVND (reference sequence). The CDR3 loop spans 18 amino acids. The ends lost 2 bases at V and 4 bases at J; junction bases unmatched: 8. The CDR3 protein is CASSISLAGGPITGELFF. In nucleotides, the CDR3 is TGTGCCAGTAGTATATCCCTAGCGGGAGGGCCTATCACCGGGGAGCTGTTTTTT.

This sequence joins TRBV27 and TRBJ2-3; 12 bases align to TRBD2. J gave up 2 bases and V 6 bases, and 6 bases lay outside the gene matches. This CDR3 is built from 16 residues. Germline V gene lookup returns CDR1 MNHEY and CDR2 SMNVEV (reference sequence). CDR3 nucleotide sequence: TGTGCCAGCAGACTCGGACTAGCGGGATTCACAGATACGCAGTATTTT. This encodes CASRLGLAGFTDTQYF.

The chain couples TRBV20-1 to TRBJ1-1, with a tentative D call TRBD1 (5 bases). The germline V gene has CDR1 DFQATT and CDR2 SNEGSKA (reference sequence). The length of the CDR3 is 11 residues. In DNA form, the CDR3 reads TGCAAGGGCCCGGGGGACACTGAAGCTTTCTTT. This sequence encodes CKGPGDTEAFF.

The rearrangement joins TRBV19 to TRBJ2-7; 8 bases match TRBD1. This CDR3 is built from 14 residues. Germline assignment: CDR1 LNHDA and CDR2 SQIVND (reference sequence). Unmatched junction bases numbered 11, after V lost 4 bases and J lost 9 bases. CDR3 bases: TGTGCCAGTAGTACATCAGGGGGCGCAGGAGGGCAGTACTTC. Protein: CASSTSGGAGGQYF.

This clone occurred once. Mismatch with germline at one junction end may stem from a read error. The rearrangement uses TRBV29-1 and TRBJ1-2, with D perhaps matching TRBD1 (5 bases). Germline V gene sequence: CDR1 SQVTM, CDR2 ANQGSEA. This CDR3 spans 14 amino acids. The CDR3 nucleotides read TGCAGCGTGGAAGGGGAGGCCTCGGGGTATGGCTACACCTTC. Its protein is CSVEGEASGYGYTF.

CDR3 bases: TGCGCCAGCAGCCCCTTCCATATAGGGGTTCAGCGGGAGGGCCGGGGCAATGAGCAGTTCTTC. It codes for CASSPFHIGVQREGRGNEQFF. The V and J genes are TRBV4-1 and TRBJ2-1; 10 nucleotides align to TRBD2. This CDR3 is built from 21 residues. Trimming removed 4 bases from V and 6 bases from J; junction bases left unmatched: 24. Per the germline V gene, CDR1 is MGHRA and CDR2 is YSYEKL.

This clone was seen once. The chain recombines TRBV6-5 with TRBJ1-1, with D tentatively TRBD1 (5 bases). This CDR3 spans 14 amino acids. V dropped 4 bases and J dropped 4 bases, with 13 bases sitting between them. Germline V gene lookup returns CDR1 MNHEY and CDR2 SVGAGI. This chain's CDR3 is CASSLGEGTTEAFF. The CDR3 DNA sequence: TGTGCCAGCAGTTTGGGGGAGGGGACCACTGAAGCTTTCTTT.

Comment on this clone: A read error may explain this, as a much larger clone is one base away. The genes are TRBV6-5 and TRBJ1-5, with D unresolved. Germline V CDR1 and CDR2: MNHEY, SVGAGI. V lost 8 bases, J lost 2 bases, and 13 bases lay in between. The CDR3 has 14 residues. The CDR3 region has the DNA TGTGCCAGCCGTTCTGTGGGAGGCAATCAGCCCCAGCATTTT. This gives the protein CASRSVGGNQPQHF.